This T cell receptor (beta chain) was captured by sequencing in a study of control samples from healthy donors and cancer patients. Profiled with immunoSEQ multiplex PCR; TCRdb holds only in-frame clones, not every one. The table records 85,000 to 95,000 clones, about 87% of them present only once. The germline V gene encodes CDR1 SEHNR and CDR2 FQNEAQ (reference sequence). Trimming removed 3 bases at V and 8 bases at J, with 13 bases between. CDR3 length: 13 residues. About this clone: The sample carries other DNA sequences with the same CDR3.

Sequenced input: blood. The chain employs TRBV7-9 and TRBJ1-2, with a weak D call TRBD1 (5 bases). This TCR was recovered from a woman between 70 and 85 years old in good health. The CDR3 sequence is CASSLAGNYGYTF. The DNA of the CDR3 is TGTGCCAGCAGCTTGGCAGGGAATTACGGCTACACCTTC.